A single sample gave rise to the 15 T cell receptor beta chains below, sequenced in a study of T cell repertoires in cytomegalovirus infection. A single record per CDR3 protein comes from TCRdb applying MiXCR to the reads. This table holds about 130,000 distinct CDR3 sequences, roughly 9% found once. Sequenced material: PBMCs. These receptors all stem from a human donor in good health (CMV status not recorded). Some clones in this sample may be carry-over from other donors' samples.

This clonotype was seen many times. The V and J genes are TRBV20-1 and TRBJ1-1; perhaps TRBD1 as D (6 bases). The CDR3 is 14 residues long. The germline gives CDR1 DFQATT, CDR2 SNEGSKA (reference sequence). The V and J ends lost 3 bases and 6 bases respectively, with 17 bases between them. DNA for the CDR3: TGCAGTGCTAGGTTCCCCGGGGGCGACGCTGAAGCTTTCTTT. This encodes CSARFPGGDAEAFF.

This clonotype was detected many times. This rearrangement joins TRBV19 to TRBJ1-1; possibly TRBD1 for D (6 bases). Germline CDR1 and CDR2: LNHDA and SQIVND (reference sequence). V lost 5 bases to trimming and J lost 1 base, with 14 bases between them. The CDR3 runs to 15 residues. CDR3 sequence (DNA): TGTGCCAGTAGTCCGGAGGGGGGGCCGAACACTGAAGCTTTCTTT. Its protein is CASSPEGGPNTEAFF.

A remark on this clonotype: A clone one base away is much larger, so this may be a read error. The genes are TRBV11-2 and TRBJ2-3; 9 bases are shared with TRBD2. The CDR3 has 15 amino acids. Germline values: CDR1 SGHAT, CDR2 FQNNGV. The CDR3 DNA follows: TGTGCCAGCAGCCCAACGCGGGGGGGAGGTAATACGCAGAATTTT. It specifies CASSPTRGGGNTQNF.

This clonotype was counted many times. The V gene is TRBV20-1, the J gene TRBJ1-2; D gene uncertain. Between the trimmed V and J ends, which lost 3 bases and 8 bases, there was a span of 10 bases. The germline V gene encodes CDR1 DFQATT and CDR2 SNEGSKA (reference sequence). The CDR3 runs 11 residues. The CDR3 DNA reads TGCAGTGCTAGCTCAGATCACGGCTACACCTTC. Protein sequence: CSASSDHGYTF.

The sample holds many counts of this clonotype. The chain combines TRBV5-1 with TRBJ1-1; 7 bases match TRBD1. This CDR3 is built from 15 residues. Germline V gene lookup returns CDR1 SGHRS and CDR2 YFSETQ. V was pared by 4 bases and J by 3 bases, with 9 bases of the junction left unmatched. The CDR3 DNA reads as TGCGCCAGCAGCCTGAGACAGGGAGGAGACACTGAAGCTTTCTTT. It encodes CASSLRQGGDTEAFF.

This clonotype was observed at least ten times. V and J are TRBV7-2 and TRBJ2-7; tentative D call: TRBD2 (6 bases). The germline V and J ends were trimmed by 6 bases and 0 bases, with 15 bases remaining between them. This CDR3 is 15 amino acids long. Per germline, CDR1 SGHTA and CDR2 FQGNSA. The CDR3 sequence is CASSSPGLPSYEQYF. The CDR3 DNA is TGTGCCAGCAGTTCACCGGGACTTCCCTCCTACGAGCAGTACTTC.

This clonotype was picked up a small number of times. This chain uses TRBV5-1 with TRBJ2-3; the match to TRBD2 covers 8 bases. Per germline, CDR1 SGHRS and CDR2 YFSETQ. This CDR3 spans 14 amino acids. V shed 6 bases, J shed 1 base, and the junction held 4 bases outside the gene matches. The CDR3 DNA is TGCGCCAGCACCCCCGGGGGGGGCACAGATACGCAGTATTTT. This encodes CASTPGGGTDTQYF. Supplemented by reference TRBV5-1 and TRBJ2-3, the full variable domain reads KAGVTQTPRYLIKTRGQQVTLSCSPISGHRSVSWYQQTPGQGLQFLFEYFSETQRNKGNFPGRFSGRQFSNSRSEMNVSTLELGDSALYLCASTPGGGTDTQYFGPGTRLTVL.

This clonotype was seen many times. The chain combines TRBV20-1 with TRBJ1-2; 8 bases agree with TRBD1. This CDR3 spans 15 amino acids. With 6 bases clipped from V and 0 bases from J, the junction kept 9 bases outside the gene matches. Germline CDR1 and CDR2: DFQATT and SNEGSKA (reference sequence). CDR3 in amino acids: CSADDRGQANYGYTF. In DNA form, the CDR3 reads TGCAGTGCCGACGACAGGGGCCAAGCTAACTATGGCTACACCTTC.

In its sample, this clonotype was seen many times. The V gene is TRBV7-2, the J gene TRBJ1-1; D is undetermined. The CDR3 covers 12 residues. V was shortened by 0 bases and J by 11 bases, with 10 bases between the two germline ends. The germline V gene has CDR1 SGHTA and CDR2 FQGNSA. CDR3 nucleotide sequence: TGTGCCAGCAGCTTAGCGGCCGGCGGTGCTTTCTTT. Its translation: CASSLAAGGAFF.

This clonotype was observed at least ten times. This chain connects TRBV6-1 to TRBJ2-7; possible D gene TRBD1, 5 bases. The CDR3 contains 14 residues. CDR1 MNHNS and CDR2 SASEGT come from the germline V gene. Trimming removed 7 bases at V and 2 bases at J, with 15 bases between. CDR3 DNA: TGTGCCAGCAACGGCCCCAGGGATCCCTACGAGCAGTACTTC. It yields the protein CASNGPRDPYEQYF.

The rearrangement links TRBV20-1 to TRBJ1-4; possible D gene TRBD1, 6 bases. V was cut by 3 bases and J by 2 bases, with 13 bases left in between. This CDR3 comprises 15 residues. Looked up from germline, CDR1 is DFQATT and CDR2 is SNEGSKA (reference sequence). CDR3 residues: CSASSGAWTNEKLFF. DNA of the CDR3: TGCAGTGCTAGTTCAGGGGCTTGGACTAATGAAAAACTGTTTTTT.

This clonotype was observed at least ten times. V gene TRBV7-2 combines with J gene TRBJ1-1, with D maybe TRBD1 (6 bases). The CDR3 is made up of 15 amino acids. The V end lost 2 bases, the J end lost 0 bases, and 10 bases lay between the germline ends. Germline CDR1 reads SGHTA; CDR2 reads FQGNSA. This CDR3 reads CASSLSGVLNTEAFF. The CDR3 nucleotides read TGTGCCAGCAGCTTATCAGGGGTTTTGAACACTGAAGCTTTCTTT.

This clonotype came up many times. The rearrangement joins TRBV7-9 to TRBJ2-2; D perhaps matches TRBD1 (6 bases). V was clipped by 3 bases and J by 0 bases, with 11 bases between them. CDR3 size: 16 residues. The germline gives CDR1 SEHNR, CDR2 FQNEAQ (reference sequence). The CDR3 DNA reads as TGTGCCAGCAGCTTGGAACAGGGCGCGAACACCGGGGAGCTGTTTTTT. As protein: CASSLEQGANTGELFF.

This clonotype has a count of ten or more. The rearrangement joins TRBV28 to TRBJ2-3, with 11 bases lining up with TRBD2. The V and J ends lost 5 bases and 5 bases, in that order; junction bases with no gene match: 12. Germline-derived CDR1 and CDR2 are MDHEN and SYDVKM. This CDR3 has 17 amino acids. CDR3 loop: CASSPLRLAGTVDTQYF. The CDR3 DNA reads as TGTGCCAGCAGTCCCCTTCGACTAGCGGGGACCGTAGATACGCAGTATTTT. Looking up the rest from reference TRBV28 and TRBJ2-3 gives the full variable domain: DVKVTQSSRYLVKRTGEKVFLECVQDMDHENMFWYRQDPGLGLRLIYFSYDVKMKEKGDIPEGYSVSREKKERFSLILESASTNQTSMYLCASSPLRLAGTVDTQYFGPGTRLTVL.

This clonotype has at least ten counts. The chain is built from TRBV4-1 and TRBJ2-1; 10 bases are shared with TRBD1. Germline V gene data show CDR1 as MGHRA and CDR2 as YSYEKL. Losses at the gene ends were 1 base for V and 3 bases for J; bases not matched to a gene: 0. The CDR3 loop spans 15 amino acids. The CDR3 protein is CASSQGDRGYNEQFF. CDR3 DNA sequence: TGCGCCAGCAGCCAAGGGGACAGGGGCTACAATGAGCAGTTCTTC.